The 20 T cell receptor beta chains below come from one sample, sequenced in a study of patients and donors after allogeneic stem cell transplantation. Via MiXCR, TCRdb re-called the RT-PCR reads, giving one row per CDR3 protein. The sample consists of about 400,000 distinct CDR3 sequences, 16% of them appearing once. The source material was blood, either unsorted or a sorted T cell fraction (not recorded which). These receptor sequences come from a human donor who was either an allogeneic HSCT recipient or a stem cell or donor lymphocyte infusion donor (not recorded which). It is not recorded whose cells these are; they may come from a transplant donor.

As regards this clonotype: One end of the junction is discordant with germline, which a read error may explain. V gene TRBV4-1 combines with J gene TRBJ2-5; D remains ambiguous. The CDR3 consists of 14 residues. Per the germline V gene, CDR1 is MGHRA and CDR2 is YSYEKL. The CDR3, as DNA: TGCGCCAGCAGCCACCCCGGGTTACAAGGGACCCAGTACTTC. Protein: CASSHPGLQGTQYF.

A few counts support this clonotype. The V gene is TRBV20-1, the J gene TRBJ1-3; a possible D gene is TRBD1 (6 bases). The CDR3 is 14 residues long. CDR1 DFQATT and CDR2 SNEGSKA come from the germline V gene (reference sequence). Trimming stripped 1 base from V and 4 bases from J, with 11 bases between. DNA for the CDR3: TGCAGTGCTAGAGCGTCGGACAGAGGAAACACCATATATTTT. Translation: CSARASDRGNTIYF.

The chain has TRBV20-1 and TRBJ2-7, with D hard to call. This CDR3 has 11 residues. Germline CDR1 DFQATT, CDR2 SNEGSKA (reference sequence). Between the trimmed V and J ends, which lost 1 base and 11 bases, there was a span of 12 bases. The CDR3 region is CSARVKIEEYF. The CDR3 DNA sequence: TGCAGTGCTAGAGTAAAGATAGAGGAGTACTTC.

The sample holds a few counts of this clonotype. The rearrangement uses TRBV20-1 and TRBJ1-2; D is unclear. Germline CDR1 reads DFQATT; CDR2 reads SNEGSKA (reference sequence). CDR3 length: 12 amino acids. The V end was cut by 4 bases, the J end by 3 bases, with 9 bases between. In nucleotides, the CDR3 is TGCAGTGCTATTGGGCAGTACTATGGCTACACCTTC. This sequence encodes CSAIGQYYGYTF.

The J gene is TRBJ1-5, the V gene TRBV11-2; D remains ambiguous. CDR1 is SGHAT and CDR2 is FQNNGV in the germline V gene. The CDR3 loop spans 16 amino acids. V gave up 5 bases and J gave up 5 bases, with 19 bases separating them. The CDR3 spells CASSQTGGTTYQPQHF. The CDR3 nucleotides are TGTGCCAGCAGCCAGACGGGAGGCACTACTTATCAGCCCCAGCATTTT.

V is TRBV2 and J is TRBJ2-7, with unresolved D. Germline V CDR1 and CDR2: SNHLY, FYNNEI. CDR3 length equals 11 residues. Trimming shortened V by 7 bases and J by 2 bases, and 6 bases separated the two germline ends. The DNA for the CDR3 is TGTGCCAGCAAAGGAGCCTACGAGCAGTACTTC. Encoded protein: CASKGAYEQYF.

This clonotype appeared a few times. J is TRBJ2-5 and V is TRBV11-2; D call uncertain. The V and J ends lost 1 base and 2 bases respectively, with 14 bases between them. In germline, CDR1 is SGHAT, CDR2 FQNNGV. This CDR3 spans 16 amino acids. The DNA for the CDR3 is TGTGCCAGCAGCTTAGTGGTCTGGTCAAAACAAGAGACCCAGTACTTC. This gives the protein CASSLVVWSKQETQYF.

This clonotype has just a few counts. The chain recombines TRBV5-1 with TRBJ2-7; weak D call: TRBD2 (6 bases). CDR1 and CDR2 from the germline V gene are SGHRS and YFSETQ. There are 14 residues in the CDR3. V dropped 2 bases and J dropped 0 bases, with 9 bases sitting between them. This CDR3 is CASSLRDFSYEQYF. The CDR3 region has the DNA TGCGCCAGCAGCTTACGGGACTTCTCCTACGAGCAGTACTTC.

For the CDR3, the DNA is TGTGCCTGGAGTGTACCGGGCAGCCAGAACACTGAAGCTTTCTTT. Protein: CAWSVPGSQNTEAFF. The V call is TRBV30, the J call TRBJ1-1; unclear D gene. Per the germline V gene, CDR1 is GTSNPN and CDR2 is SVGIG (reference sequence). Trimming cost V 0 bases and J 1 base, with 12 bases left between them. This CDR3 has 15 residues. Full variable domain (outside the CDR3, taken from reference TRBV30 and TRBJ1-1): SQTIHQWPATLVQPVGSPLSLECTVEGTSNPNLYWYRQAAGRGLQLLFYSVGIGQISSEVPQNLSASRPQDRQFILSSKKLLLSDSGFYLCAWSVPGSQNTEAFFGQGTRLTVV.

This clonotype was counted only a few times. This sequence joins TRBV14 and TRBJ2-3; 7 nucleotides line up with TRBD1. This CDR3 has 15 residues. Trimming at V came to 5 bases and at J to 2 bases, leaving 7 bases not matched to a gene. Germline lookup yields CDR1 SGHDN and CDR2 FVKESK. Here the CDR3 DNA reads TGTGCCAGCAGCTCGCGACAGGGCGTCACAGATACGCAGTATTTT. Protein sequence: CASSSRQGVTDTQYF.

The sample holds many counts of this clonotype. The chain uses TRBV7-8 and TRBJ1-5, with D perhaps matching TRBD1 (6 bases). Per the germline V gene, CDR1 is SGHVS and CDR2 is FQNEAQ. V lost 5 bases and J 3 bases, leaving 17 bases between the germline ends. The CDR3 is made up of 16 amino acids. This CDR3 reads CASSAQQGLVNQPQHF. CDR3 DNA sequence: TGTGCCAGCAGCGCCCAACAGGGACTAGTCAATCAGCCCCAGCATTTT.

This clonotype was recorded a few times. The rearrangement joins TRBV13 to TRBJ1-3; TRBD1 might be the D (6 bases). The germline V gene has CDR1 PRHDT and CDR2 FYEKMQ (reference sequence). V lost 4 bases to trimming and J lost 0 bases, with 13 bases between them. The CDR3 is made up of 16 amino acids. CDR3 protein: CASSSHRDLSGNTIYF. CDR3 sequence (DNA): TGTGCCAGCAGCTCCCACAGGGACCTCTCTGGAAACACCATATATTTT.

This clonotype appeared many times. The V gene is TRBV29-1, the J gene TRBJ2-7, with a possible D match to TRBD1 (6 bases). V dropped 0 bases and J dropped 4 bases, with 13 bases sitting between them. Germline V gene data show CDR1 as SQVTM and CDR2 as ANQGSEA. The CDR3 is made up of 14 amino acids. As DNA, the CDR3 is TGCAGCGTTGAAGATCCAGGGGCTGCTTACGAGCAGTACTTC. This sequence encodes CSVEDPGAAYEQYF.

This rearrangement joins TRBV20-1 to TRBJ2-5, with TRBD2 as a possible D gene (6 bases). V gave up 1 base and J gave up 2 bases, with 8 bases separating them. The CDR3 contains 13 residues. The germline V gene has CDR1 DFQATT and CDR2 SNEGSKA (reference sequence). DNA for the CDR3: TGCAGTGCTAGAGGCGGGGATCAAGAGACCCAGTACTTC. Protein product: CSARGGDQETQYF.

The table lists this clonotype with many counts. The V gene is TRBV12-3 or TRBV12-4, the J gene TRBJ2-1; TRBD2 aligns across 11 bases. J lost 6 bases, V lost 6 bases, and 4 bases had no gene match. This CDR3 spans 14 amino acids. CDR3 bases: TGTGCCAGCAGCGGACTAGCGGGTTCCAATGAGCAGTTCTTC. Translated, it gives CASSGLAGSNEQFF.

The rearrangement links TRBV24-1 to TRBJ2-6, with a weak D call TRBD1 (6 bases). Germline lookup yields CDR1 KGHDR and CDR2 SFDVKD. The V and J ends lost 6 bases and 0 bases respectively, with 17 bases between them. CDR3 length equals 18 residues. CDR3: CATSLGTHKSSGANVLTF. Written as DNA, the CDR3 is TGTGCCACCAGTTTGGGGACACACAAAAGCTCTGGGGCCAACGTCCTGACTTTC.

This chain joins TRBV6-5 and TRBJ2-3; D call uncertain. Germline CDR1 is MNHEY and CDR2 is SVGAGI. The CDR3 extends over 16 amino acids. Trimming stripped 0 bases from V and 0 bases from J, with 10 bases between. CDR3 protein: CASSYSITRSTDTQYF. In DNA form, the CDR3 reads TGTGCCAGCAGTTACTCGATCACGCGGAGCACAGATACGCAGTATTTT.

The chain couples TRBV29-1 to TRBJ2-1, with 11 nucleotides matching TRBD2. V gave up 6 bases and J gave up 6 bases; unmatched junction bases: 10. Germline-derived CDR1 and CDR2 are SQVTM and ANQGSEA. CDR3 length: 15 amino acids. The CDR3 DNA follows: TGCAGCGTCGCACCAATTAGCGGGAGGGCCAATGAGCAGTTCTTC. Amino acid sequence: CSVAPISGRANEQFF.

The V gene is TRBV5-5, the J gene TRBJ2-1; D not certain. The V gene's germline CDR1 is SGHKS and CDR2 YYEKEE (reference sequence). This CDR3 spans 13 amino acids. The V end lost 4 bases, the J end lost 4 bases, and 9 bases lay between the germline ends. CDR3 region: CASSRLDYNEQFF. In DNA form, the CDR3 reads TGTGCCAGCAGCCGCTTGGATTACAATGAGCAGTTCTTC.

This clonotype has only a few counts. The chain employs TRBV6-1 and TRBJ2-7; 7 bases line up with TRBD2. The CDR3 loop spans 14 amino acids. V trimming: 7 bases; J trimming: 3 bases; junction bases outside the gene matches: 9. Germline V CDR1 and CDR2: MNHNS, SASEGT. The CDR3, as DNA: TGTGCCAGCAACGGGGAGGGCGCTTACTACGAGCAGTACTTC. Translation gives CASNGEGAYYEQYF.